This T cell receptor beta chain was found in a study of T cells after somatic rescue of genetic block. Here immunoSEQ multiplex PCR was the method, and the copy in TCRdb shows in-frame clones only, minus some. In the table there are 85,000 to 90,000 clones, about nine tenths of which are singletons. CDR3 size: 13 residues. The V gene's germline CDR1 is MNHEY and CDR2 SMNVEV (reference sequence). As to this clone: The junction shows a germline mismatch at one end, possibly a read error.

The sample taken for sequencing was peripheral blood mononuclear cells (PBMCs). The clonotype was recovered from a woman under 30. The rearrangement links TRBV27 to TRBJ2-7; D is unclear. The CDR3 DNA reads TGTGCCAGCAGTTTGGTAGAGTCCTCCGAGCAGTACTTC. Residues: CASSLVESSEQYF.